These 27 T cell receptor beta chains came from one sample sequenced in a study of response to subunit inactivated influenza vaccine. MiXCR, applied by TCRdb to the RT-PCR reads, yields one record per CDR3 protein. The sample consists of some 640,000 distinct CDR3 sequences, approximately 13% of them appearing once. The source was PBMCs from blood, collected 14 to 15 days before vaccination. The receptors were sampled from a man in his fifties who received an inactivated influenza vaccine.

The chain couples TRBV7-2 to TRBJ2-2, with D possibly called TRBD1 or TRBD2 (5 bases each). Germline CDR1 SGHTA, CDR2 FQGNSA. Trimming shortened V by 6 bases and J by 1 base, and 12 bases separated the two germline ends. This CDR3 has 15 amino acids. The CDR3 region is CASRRVQGNTGELFF. The CDR3, as DNA: TGTGCCAGCAGGAGGGTCCAGGGGAACACCGGGGAGCTGTTTTTT.

This clonotype was detected many times. The chain joins TRBV9 to TRBJ1-2, with D unclear. CDR3 length: 15 residues. Germline CDR1 and CDR2: SGDLS and YYNGEE. The V end was cut by 0 bases, the J end by 5 bases, with 14 bases between. The CDR3 is CASSVDTERRYGYTF. CDR3 DNA sequence: TGTGCCAGCAGCGTAGATACGGAAAGGCGATATGGCTACACCTTC.

The chain has TRBV29-1 and TRBJ2-7; D not resolved. V was clipped by 7 bases and J by 3 bases, with 13 bases between them. Germline V lookup: CDR1 SQVTM, CDR2 ANQGSEA. This CDR3 has 12 residues. In DNA, the CDR3 is TGCAGCGCCATCTTACATAACTACGAGCAGTACTTC. Translated, it gives CSAILHNYEQYF.

A few counts support this clonotype. This chain links TRBV6-5 with TRBJ2-1; maybe TRBD2 (6 bases). CDR3 length: 14 amino acids. Germline CDR1 MNHEY, CDR2 SVGAGI. V lost 6 bases and J 0 bases, leaving 9 bases between the germline ends. DNA of the CDR3: TGTGCCAGCAGGTTAGCGGACTCCTACAATGAGCAGTTCTTC. Amino acids: CASRLADSYNEQFF.

This clonotype was seen a handful of times. The chain employs TRBV3-1 and TRBJ1-2, with unresolved D. The V end was cut by 2 bases, the J end by 3 bases, with 10 bases between. The CDR3 extends over 14 amino acids. CDR1 is LGHDT and CDR2 is YNNKEL in the germline V gene (reference sequence). The CDR3, as DNA: TGTGCCAGCAGCCAAACTACGGCCTACTATGGCTACACCTTC. Translating it yields CASSQTTAYYGYTF.

The CDR3 protein is CASSPTGNKYEQYF. For the CDR3, the DNA is TGTGCCAGCAGCCCGACAGGGAATAAGTACGAGCAGTACTTC. The chain links TRBV3-1 to TRBJ2-7, with 7 bases matching TRBD1. The CDR3 is made up of 14 amino acids. Losses at the gene ends were 4 bases for V and 4 bases for J; bases not matched to a gene: 7. Germline loops: CDR1 LGHDT, CDR2 YNNKEL (reference sequence).

This clonotype was recorded many times. V is TRBV5-1 and J is TRBJ2-1; D might be TRBD2 (5 bases). V was trimmed by 7 bases and J by 6 bases, leaving 23 bases between them. The CDR3 runs to 16 residues. Germline CDR1 is SGHRS and CDR2 is YFSETQ. This chain's CDR3 is CASHDSRESERNEQFF. The DNA of the CDR3 is TGCGCCAGCCACGACTCGAGGGAAAGTGAGCGCAATGAGCAGTTCTTC.

The rearrangement joins TRBV7-6 to TRBJ2-2; D unresolved. Per the germline V gene, CDR1 is SGHVS and CDR2 is FNYEAQ. The CDR3 is 14 residues long. Trimming shortened V by 4 bases and J by 4 bases, and 10 bases separated the two germline ends. Here the CDR3 DNA reads TGTGCCAGCAGCTCTGCAGTCGTCACCGGGGAGCTGTTTTTT. Protein product: CASSSAVVTGELFF.

This chain links TRBV28 with TRBJ1-1; D gene ambiguous. V was pared by 5 bases and J by 8 bases, with 15 bases between. The CDR3 totals 13 residues. Germline values: CDR1 MDHEN, CDR2 SYDVKM. DNA for the CDR3: TGTGCCAGCAGTGCCGAGGGCTTTGGGGAAGCTTTCTTT. It is translated as CASSAEGFGEAFF.

This clonotype has a handful of counts. This sequence joins TRBV7-9 and TRBJ2-1; unclear D gene. This CDR3 spans 12 amino acids. The ends were cut back, 1 base at V and 12 bases at J, with 10 bases in the middle. Germline CDR1 SEHNR, CDR2 FQNEAQ (reference sequence). CDR3 sequence: CASSLVERRQFF. CDR3 coding DNA: TGTGCCAGCAGCTTAGTGGAGAGAAGGCAGTTCTTC.

The rearrangement uses TRBV20-1 and TRBJ2-3; D is undetermined. Trimming shortened V by 4 bases and J by 5 bases, and 7 bases separated the two germline ends. This CDR3 spans 11 amino acids. In germline, CDR1 is DFQATT, CDR2 SNEGSKA (reference sequence). CDR3 region: CSATSLDTQYF. DNA of the CDR3: TGCAGTGCTACCTCTTTAGATACGCAGTATTTT.

The chain is built from TRBV6-1 and TRBJ2-7; D is perhaps TRBD1 (6 bases). Trimming stripped 6 bases from V and 2 bases from J, with 14 bases between. In germline, CDR1 is MNHNS, CDR2 SASEGT. This CDR3 has 14 residues. CDR3 sequence: CASRDPGQTYEQYF. CDR3 DNA sequence: TGTGCCAGCAGGGACCCGGGACAAACCTACGAGCAGTACTTC.

The chain carries TRBV20-1 and TRBJ2-2; a possible D gene is TRBD2 (5 bases). The ends were cut back, 6 bases at V and 1 base at J, with 15 bases in the middle. Germline loops: CDR1 DFQATT, CDR2 SNEGSKA (reference sequence). CDR3 size: 15 residues. The DNA for the CDR3 is TGCAGTGCCCCACGTCGAGGGTTGAACACCGGGGAGCTGTTTTTT. Translated, it gives CSAPRRGLNTGELFF.

The chain uses TRBV6-1 and TRBJ1-2; D gene unclear. Germline V gene sequence: CDR1 MNHNS, CDR2 SASEGT. Trimming stripped 0 bases from V and 5 bases from J, with 10 bases between. This CDR3 region has 14 residues. CDR3 in amino acids: CASSEARAWYGYTF. CDR3 nucleotides: TGTGCCAGCAGTGAAGCGAGGGCATGGTATGGCTACACCTTC.

V and J are TRBV20-1 and TRBJ2-4; D is unclear. Germline CDR1 and CDR2: DFQATT and SNEGSKA (reference sequence). CDR3 length: 13 residues. V was cut by 7 bases and J by 0 bases, with 10 bases left in between. In DNA form, the CDR3 reads TGCAGTGTAAACAGCCTAGCCAAAAACATTCAGTACTTC. Translation: CSVNSLAKNIQYF.

The J gene is TRBJ2-7, the V gene TRBV4-1, with TRBD2 matching over 10 bases. V shed 2 bases, J shed 3 bases, and the junction held 7 bases outside the gene matches. The V gene's germline CDR1 is MGHRA and CDR2 YSYEKL. This CDR3 spans 16 amino acids. The CDR3 DNA reads TGCGCCAGCAGCCAAAAAGCTAGCGGGGGCCACTACGAGCAGTACTTC. Translating gives CASSQKASGGHYEQYF.

This clonotype was seen only a few times. This rearrangement joins TRBV28 to TRBJ2-1, with TRBD1 identical over 9 bases. V was pared by 4 bases and J by 6 bases, with 4 bases of the junction left unmatched. Germline values: CDR1 MDHEN, CDR2 SYDVKM. This CDR3 is 14 amino acids long. CDR3 region: CASSWTGESNEQFF. CDR3 sequence (DNA): TGTGCCAGCAGTTGGACAGGGGAAAGCAATGAGCAGTTCTTC.

The gene calls are TRBV12-3 or TRBV12-4 and TRBJ2-1, with D perhaps TRBD2 (6 bases). V was pared by 4 bases and J by 6 bases, with 19 bases between. CDR3 length equals 16 residues. CDR3 coding DNA: TGTGCCAGCAGTTACCTCGGAGCGGGTCTACGCAATGAGCAGTTCTTC. It translates to CASSYLGAGLRNEQFF.

The chain combines TRBV28 with TRBJ1-5; TRBD1 matches at 7 bases. Germline assignment: CDR1 MDHEN and CDR2 SYDVKM. V lost 4 bases, J lost 6 bases, and 6 bases stayed unmatched. This CDR3 is 14 amino acids long. The chain's CDR3 is CASSSSTGTQPQHF. CDR3 coding DNA: TGTGCCAGCAGTTCCTCGACAGGGACTCAGCCCCAGCATTTT. Complete variable domain (other parts from reference TRBV28 and TRBJ1-5): DVKVTQSSRYLVKRTGEKVFLECVQDMDHENMFWYRQDPGLGLRLIYFSYDVKMKEKGDIPEGYSVSREKKERFSLILESASTNQTSMYLCASSSSTGTQPQHFGDGTRLSIL.

The genes are TRBV7-6 and TRBJ2-1; 10 positions agree with TRBD2. With 5 bases clipped from V and 9 bases from J, the junction kept 4 bases outside the gene matches. The CDR3 is 13 amino acids. The germline V gene encodes CDR1 SGHVS and CDR2 FNYEAQ. As DNA, the CDR3 is TGTGCCAGCAGCCCCCTAGCGGGGGTTGAGCAGTTCTTC. This encodes CASSPLAGVEQFF.

This clonotype was counted ten times or more. V gene TRBV28 combines with J gene TRBJ2-2; D is possibly TRBD2 (5 bases). The CDR3 is 14 amino acids. From germline, CDR1 is MDHEN and CDR2 SYDVKM. Trimming removed 3 bases from V and 6 bases from J, with 11 bases in between. CDR3 residues: CASSLLGGPGELFF. DNA for the CDR3: TGTGCCAGCAGTTTGCTAGGAGGCCCCGGGGAGCTGTTTTTT.

This clonotype has a handful of counts. The chain employs TRBV6-1 and TRBJ2-3; D is tentatively TRBD1 or TRBD2 (5 bases each). Germline values: CDR1 MNHNS, CDR2 SASEGT. V gave up 3 bases and J gave up 2 bases, with 12 bases separating them. The length of the CDR3 is 15 residues. In nucleotides, the CDR3 is TGTGCCAGCAGTGAGGGACCCCCCATCACAGATACGCAGTATTTT. This translates into CASSEGPPITDTQYF.

This clonotype was seen a few times. The chain joins TRBV20-1 to TRBJ2-5, with D possibly TRBD1 on 5 matching bases. The V gene's germline CDR1 is DFQATT and CDR2 SNEGSKA (reference sequence). V was pared by 5 bases and J by 0 bases, with 16 bases between. CDR3 length: 15 amino acids. The CDR3 DNA reads TGCAGTGCTTGGACATCCGGCAGGTACCAAGAGACCCAGTACTTC. Translating gives CSAWTSGRYQETQYF.

Only a few counts were recorded for this clonotype. The genes are TRBV9 and TRBJ2-7; 10 bases line up with TRBD1. Germline V gene data show CDR1 as SGDLS and CDR2 as YYNGEE. This CDR3 contains 15 residues. Trimming at V came to 3 bases and at J to 4 bases, leaving 7 bases not matched to a gene. The CDR3 region has the DNA TGTGCCAGCAGCGCGGAGCCGGGACAGGGGTACGAGCAGTACTTC. Amino acid sequence: CASSAEPGQGYEQYF.

V and J are TRBV10-2 and TRBJ2-1; D is ambiguous. Germline loops: CDR1 WSHSY, CDR2 SAAADI. The CDR3 contains 15 residues. Trimming stripped 2 bases from V and 0 bases from J, with 8 bases between. CDR3 amino acids: CASSEQRGSYNEQFF. Here the CDR3 DNA reads TGCGCCAGCAGTGAGCAGAGAGGCTCCTACAATGAGCAGTTCTTC.

This clonotype was detected a few times. This sequence joins TRBV10-3 and TRBJ2-1, with D tentatively TRBD2 (5 bases). Germline loops: CDR1 ENHRY, CDR2 SYGVKD. With 0 bases removed from V and 8 bases from J, the gap between germline ends came to 29 bases. The CDR3 loop spans 20 amino acids. The CDR3: CAISESSVLPAALPRYEQFF. DNA for the CDR3: TGTGCCATCAGTGAGTCGAGTGTACTTCCAGCGGCCTTACCTCGGTATGAGCAGTTCTTC.

The chain carries TRBV5-6 and TRBJ2-3, with unresolved D. CDR3 length: 14 amino acids. The V gene's germline CDR1 is SGHDT and CDR2 YYEEEE. V shed 0 bases and J shed 10 bases, with 15 bases lying between them. The DNA of the CDR3 is TGTGCCAGCAGCTTGGCGCCTATTGATGCCTCGCAGTATTTT. Translation gives CASSLAPIDASQYF.